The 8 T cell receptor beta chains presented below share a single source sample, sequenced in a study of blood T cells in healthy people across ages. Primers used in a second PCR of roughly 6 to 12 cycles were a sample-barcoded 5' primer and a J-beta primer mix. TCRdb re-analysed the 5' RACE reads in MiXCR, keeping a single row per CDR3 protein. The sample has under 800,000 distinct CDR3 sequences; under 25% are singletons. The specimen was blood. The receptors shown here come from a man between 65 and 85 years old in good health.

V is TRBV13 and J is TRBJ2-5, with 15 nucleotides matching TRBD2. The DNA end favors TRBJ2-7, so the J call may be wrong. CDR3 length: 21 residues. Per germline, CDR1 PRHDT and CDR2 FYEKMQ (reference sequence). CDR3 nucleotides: TGTGCCAGCAGCTTGGGACTAGCGGGAGGCCAGAAGAGAAGCGGCTCCTACGAGCAGTACTTC. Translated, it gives CASSLGLAGGQKRSGSYEQYF.

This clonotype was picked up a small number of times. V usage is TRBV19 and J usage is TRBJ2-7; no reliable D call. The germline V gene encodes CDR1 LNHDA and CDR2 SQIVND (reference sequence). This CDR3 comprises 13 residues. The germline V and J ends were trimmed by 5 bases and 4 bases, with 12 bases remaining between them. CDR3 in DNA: TGTGCCAGTAGTCTACGTCCCTCTTACGAGCAGTACTTC. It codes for CASSLRPSYEQYF.

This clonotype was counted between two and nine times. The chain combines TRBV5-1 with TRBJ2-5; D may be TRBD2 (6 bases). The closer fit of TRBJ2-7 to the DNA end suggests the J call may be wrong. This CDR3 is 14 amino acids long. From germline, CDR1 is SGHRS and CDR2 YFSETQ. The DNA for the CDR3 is TGCGCCAGCAGCTACAGCGGAGGGACGGTCGAGCAGTACTTC. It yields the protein CASSYSGGTVEQYF.

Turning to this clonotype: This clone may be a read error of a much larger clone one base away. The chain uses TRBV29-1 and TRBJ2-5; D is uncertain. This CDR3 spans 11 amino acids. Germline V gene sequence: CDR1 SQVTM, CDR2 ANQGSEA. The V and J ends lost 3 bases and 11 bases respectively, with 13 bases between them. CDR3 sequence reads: CSVDLDAFQYF. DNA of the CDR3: TGCAGCGTTGATCTAGACGCCTTTCAGTACTTC.

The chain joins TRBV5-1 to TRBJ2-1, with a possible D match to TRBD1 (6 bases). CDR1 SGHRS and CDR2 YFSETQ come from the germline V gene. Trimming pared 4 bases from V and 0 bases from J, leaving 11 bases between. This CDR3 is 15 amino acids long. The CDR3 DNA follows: TGCGCCAGCAGCGTTACAGGGCCCTCCTACAATGAGCAGTTCTTC. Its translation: CASSVTGPSYNEQFF.

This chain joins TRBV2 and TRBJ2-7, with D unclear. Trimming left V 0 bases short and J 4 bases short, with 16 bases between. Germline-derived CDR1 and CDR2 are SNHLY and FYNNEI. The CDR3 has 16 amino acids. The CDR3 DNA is TGTGCCAGCAGTGAAGCGTCCCCGGGTGTCACTTACGAGCAGTACTTC. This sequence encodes CASSEASPGVTYEQYF.

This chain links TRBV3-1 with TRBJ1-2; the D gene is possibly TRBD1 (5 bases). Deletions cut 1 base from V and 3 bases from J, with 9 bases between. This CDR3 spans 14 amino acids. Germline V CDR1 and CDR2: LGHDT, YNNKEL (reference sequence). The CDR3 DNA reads TGTGCCAGCAGCCAAGGGCAGGGCCACTATGGCTACACCTTC. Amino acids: CASSQGQGHYGYTF.

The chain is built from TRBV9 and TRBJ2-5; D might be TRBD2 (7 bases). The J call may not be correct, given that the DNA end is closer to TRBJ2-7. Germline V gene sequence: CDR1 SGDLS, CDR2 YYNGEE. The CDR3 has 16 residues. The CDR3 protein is CASSVDQGGVDYEQYF. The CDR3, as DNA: TGTGCCAGCAGCGTAGACCAAGGGGGGGTAGACTACGAGCAGTACTTC.